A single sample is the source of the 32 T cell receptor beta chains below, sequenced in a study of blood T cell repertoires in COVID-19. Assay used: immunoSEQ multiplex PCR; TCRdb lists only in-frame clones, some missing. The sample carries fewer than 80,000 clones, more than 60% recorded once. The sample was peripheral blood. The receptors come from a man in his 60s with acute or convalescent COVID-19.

The CDR3 is CASSSGYESAYGYTF. In nucleotides, the CDR3 is TGTGCCAGCAGCTCAGGGTACGAATCTGCCTATGGCTACACCTTC. The chain is built from TRBV7-2 and TRBJ1-2; perhaps TRBD1 as D (5 bases). The V gene lost 4 bases and the J gene lost 4 bases, with 16 bases spanning the gap. Germline CDR1 reads SGHTA; CDR2 reads FQGNSA. This CDR3 comprises 15 residues.

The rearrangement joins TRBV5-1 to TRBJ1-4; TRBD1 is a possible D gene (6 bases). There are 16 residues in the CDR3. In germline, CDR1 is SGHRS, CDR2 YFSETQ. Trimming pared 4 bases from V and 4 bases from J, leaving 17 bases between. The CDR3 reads CASSRTGQPFNEKLFF. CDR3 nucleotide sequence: TGCGCCAGCAGCCGTACCGGACAGCCGTTTAATGAAAAACTGTTTTTT. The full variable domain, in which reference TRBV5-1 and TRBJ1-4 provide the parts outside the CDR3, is KAGVTQTPRYLIKTRGQQVTLSCSPISGHRSVSWYQQTPGQGLQFLFEYFSETQRNKGNFPGRFSGRQFSNSRSEMNVSTLELGDSALYLCASSRTGQPFNEKLFFGSGTQLSVL.

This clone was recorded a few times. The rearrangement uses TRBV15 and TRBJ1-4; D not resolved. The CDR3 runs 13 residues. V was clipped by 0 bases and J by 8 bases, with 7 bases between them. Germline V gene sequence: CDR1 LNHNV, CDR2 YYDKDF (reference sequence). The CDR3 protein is CATSRDYLEKLFF. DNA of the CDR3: TGTGCCACCAGCAGAGACTACCTAGAAAAACTGTTTTTT. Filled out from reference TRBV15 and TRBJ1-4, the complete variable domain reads DAMVIQNPRYQVTQFGKPVTLSCSQTLNHNVMYWYQQKSSQAPKLLFHYYDKDFNNEADTPDNFQSRRPNTSFCFLDIRSPGLGDTAMYLCATSRDYLEKLFFGSGTQLSVL.

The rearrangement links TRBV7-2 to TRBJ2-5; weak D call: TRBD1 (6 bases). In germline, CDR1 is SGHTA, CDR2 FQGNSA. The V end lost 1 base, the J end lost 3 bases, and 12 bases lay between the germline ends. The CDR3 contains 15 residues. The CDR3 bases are TGTGCCAGCAGCTTAGGGGGGCAGGGAGAAGAGACCCAGTACTTC. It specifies CASSLGGQGEETQYF.

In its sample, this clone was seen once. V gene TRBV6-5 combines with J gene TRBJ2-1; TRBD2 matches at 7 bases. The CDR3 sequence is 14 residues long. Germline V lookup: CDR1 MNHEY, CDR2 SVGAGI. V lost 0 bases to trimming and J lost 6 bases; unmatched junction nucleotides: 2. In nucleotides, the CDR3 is TGTGCCAGCAGTTACTCGCGGACTAGCAATGAGCAGTTCTTC. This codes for CASSYSRTSNEQFF.

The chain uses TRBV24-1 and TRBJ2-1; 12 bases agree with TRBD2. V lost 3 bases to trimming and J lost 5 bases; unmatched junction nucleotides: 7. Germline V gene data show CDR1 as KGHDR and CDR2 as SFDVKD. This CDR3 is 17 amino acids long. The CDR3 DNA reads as TGTGCCACCAGTGATCCCGCTAGCGGGGGGGATAACAATGAGCAGTTCTTC. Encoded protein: CATSDPASGGDNNEQFF.

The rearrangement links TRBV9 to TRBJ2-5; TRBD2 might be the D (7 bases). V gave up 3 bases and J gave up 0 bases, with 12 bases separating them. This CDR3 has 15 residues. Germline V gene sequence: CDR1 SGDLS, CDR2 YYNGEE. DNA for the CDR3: TGTGCCAGCAGCGAAGGGGGGGAGTACCAAGAGACCCAGTACTTC. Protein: CASSEGGEYQETQYF. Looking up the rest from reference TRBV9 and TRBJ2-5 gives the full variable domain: DSGVTQTPKHLITATGQRVTLRCSPRSGDLSVYWYQQSLDQGLQFLIQYYNGEERAKGNILERFSAQQFPDLHSELNLSSLELGDSALYFCASSEGGEYQETQYFGPGTRLLVL.

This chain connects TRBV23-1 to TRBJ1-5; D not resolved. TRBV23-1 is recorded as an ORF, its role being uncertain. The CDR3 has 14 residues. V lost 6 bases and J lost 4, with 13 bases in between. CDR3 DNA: TGCGCCAGCAGCCAGATTTCCCCAAATCAGCCCCAGCATTTT. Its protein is CASSQISPNQPQHF.

The CDR3 is CASSSGTSGREETQYF. The CDR3 nucleotides are TGCGCCAGCAGCTCCGGGACTAGCGGGAGGGAAGAGACCCAGTACTTC. The V and J genes are TRBV5-1 and TRBJ2-5; 16 bases line up with TRBD2. Losses at the gene ends were 3 bases for V and 3 bases for J; bases not matched to a gene: 2. Per the germline V gene, CDR1 is SGHRS and CDR2 is YFSETQ. The CDR3 loop spans 16 amino acids.

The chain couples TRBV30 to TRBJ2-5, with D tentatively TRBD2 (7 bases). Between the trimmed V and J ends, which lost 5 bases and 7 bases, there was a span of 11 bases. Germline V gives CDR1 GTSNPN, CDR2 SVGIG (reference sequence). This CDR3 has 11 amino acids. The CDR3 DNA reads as TGTGCCTGGGGAGGGGGGGGGACCCAGTACTTC. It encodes CAWGGGGTQYF.

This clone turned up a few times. CDR3 residues: CASSQDPGGAGETQYF. In nucleotides, the CDR3 is TGTGCCAGCAGCCAAGACCCCGGGGGGGCCGGAGAGACCCAGTACTTC. The genes are TRBV3-1 (or the pseudogene TRBV3-2) and TRBJ2-5; 8 bases match TRBD2. Trimming removed 0 bases from V and 4 bases from J; junction bases left unmatched: 7. The germline CDR1 and CDR2 sequences are LGHDT and YNNKEL (reference sequence). This CDR3 has 16 residues.

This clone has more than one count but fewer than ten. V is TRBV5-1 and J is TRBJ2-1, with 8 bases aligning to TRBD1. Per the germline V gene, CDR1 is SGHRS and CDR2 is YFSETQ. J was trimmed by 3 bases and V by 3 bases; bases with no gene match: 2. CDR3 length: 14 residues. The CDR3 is CASSSDRDYNEQFF. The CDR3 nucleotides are TGCGCCAGCAGCTCGGACAGGGACTACAATGAGCAGTTCTTC.

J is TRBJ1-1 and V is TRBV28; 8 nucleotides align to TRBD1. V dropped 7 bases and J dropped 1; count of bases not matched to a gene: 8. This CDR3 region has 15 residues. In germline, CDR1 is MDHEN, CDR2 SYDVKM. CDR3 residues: CASTSLGTGNTEAFF. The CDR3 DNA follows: TGTGCCAGCACCTCGTTGGGGACAGGGAACACTGAAGCTTTCTTT.

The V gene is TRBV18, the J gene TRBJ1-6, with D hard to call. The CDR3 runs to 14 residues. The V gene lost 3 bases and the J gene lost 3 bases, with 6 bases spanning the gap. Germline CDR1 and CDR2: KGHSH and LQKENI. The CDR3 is CASSPRDYNSPLHF. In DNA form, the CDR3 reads TGTGCCAGCTCACCTCGGGACTATAATTCACCCCTCCACTTT. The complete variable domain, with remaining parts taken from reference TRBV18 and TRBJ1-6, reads NAGVMQNPRHLVRRRGQEARLRCSPMKGHSHVYWYRQLPEEGLKFMVYLQKENIIDESGMPKERFSAEFPKEGPSILRIQQVVRGDSAAYFCASSPRDYNSPLHFGNGTRLTVT.

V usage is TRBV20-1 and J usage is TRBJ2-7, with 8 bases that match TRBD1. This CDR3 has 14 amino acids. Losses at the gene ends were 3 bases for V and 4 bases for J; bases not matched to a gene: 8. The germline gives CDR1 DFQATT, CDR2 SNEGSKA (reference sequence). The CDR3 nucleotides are TGCAGTGCTAGTAGGCCAGGGGGCAGATACGAGCAGTACTTC. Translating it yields CSASRPGGRYEQYF.

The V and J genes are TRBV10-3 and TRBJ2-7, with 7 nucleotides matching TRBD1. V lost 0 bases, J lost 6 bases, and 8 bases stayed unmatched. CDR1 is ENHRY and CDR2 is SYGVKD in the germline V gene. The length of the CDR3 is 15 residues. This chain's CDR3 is CAISESGMDRSEQYF. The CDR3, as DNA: TGTGCCATCAGTGAGTCGGGGATGGACAGGAGCGAGCAGTACTTC.

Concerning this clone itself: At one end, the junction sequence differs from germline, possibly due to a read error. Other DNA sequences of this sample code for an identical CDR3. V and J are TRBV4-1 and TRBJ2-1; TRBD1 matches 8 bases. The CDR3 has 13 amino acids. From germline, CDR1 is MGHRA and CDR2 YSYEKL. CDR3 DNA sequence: TGCGCCAGCAGTCAAGGACAGGGCAATGAGCAGTTCTTC. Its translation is CASSQGQGNEQFF.

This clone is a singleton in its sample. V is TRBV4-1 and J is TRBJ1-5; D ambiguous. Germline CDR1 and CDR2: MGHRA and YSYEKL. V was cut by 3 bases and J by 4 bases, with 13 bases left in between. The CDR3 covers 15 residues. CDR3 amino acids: CASSHSGLFNQPQHF. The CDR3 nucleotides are TGCGCCAGCAGCCATTCTGGACTGTTTAATCAGCCCCAGCATTTT.

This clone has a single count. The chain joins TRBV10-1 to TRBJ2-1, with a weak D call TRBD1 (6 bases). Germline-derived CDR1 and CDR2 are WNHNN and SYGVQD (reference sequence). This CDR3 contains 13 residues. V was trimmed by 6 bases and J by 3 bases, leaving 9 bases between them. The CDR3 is CASSRGGYNEQFF. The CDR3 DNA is TGCGCCAGCAGCCGAGGGGGCTACAATGAGCAGTTCTTC.

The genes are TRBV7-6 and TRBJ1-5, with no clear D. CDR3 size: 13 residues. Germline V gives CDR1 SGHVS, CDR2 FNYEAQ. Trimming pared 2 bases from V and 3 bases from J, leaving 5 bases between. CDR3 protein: CASSLTVNQPQHF. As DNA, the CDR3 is TGTGCCAGCAGCTTAACAGTCAATCAGCCCCAGCATTTT.

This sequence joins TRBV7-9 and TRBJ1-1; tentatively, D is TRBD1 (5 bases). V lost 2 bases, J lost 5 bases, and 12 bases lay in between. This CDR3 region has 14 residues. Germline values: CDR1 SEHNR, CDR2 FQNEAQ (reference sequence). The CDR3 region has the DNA TGTGCCAGCAGCTTACAGGGAAGGGGTACTGAAGCTTTCTTT. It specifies CASSLQGRGTEAFF. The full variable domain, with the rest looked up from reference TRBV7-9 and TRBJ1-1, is DTGVSQNPRHKITKRGQNVTFRCDPISEHNRLYWYRQTLGQGPEFLTYFQNEAQLEKSRLLSDRFSAERPKGSFSTLEIQRTEQGDSAMYLCASSLQGRGTEAFFGQGTRLTVV.

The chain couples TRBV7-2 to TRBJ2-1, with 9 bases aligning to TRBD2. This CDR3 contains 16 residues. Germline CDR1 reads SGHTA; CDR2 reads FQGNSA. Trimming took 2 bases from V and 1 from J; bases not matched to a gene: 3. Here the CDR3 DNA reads TGTGCCAGCAGCTTACAAGCGGGGGGTTCCTACAATGAGCAGTTCTTC. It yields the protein CASSLQAGGSYNEQFF.

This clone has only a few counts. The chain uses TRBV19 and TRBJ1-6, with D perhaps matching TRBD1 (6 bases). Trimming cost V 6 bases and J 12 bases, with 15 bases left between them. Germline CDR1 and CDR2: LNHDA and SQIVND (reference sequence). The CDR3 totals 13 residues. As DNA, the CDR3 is TGTGCCAGTAGGGTGGCAGGGGACCTACCCCTCCACTTT. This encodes CASRVAGDLPLHF.

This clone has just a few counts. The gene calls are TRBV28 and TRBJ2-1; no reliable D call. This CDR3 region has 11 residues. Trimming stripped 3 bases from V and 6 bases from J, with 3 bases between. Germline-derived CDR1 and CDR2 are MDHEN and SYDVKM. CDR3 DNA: TGTGCCAGCAGTTTCATCAATGAGCAGTTCTTC. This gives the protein CASSFINEQFF.

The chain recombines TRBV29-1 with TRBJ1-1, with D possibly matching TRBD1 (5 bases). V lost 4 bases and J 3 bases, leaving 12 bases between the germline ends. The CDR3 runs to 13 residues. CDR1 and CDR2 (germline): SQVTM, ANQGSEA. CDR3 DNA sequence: TGCAGCGTTGTGCCGGGAGGGGACACTGAAGCTTTCTTT. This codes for CSVVPGGDTEAFF.

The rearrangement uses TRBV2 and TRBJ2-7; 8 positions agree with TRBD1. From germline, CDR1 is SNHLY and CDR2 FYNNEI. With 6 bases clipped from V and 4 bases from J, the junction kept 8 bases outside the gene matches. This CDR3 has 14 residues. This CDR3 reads CASRAGTGAYEQYF. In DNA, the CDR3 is TGTGCCAGCAGAGCCGGGACAGGCGCTTACGAGCAGTACTTC. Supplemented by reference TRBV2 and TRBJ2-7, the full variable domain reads EPEVTQTPSHQVTQMGQEVILRCVPISNHLYFYWYRQILGQKVEFLVSFYNNEISEKSEIFDDQFSVERPDGSNFTLKIRSTKLEDSAMYFCASRAGTGAYEQYFGPGTRLTVT.

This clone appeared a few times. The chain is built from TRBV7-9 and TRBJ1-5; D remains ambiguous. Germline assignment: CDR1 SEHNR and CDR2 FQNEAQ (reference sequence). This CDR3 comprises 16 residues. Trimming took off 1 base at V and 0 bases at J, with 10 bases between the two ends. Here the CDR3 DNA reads TGTGCCAGCAGCTTAGGGGCGGGGAGTAGCAATCAGCCCCAGCATTTT. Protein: CASSLGAGSSNQPQHF.

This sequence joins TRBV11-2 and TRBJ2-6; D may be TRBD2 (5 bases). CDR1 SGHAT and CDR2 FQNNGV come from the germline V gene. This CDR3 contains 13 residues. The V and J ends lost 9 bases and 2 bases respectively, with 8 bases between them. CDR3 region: CASAGAGANVLTF. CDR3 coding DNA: TGTGCCAGTGCCGGGGCTGGGGCCAACGTCCTGACTTTC.

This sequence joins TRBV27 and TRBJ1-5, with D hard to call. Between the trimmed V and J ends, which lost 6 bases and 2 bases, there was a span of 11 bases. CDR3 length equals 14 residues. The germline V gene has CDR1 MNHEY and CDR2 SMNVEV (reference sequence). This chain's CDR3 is CASRQHLGNQPQHF. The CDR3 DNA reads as TGTGCCAGCAGACAGCACTTAGGCAATCAGCCCCAGCATTTT.

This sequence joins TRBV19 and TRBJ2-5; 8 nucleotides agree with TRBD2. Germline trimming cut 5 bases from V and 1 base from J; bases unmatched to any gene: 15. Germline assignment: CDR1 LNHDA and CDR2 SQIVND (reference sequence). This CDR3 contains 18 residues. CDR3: CASSVLAERCGSQETQYF. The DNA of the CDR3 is TGTGCCAGTAGTGTACTAGCGGAGAGATGTGGTAGCCAAGAGACCCAGTACTTC. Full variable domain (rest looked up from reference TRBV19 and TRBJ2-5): DGGITQSPKYLFRKEGQNVTLSCEQNLNHDAMYWYRQDPGQGLRLIYYSQIVNDFQKGDIAEGYSVSREKKESFPLTVTSAQKNPTAFYLCASSVLAERCGSQETQYFGPGTRLLVL.

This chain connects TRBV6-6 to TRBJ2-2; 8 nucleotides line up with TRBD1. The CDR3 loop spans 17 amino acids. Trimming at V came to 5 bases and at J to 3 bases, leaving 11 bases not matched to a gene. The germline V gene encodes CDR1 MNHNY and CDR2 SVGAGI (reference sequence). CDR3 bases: TGTGCCAGCAGTCGGGGCCAGGGGGCCAGAGACACCGGGGAGCTGTTTTTT. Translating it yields CASSRGQGARDTGELFF.

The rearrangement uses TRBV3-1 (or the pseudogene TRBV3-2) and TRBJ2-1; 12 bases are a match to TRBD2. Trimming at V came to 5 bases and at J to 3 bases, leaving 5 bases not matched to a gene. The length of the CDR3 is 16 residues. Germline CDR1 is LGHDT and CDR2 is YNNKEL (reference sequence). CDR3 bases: TGTGCCAGCAGCAATGGACTAGCGGGAATCTACAATGAGCAGTTCTTC. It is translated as CASSNGLAGIYNEQFF.